This paragraph reports one T cell receptor beta chain. The method was immunoSEQ multiplex PCR; TCRdb's version includes in-frame clones alone and lacks a portion of them. The table has approximately 260,000 clones, around nine tenths seen once. This specimen belongs to a study of blood T cell repertoires in COVID-19. The specimen was peripheral blood. The clonotype comes from a woman in her 70s with COVID-19, enrolled during active disease.

This chain's CDR3 is CASSQGRATNYGYTF. The CDR3 coding sequence is TGCGCCAGCAGCCAAGGGAGGGCTACTAACTATGGCTACACCTTC. The V gene is TRBV4-1, the J gene TRBJ1-2; unclear D gene. Between the trimmed V and J ends, which lost 1 base and 0 bases, there was a span of 9 bases. Per germline, CDR1 MGHRA and CDR2 YSYEKL. The CDR3 consists of 15 residues.